A selection of T cell receptor beta chains follows, all from one sample in a study of CD8 T cells in Susac syndrome. MiXCR, applied by TCRdb to the immunoSEQ multiplex PCR reads, yields one record per CDR3 protein. There are 160,000 or so distinct CDR3 sequences in the sample; around 95% occur only once, and 0.14% to 0.15% lies in the top ten. Input material: CD8+ T cells from PBMCs. Receptors originate from a human donor with multiple sclerosis. CDR3s include the opening cysteine and the closing phenylalanine or tryptophan. The D gene is left open where the match is weak. Expanded clones are given a class, and other clones once, few, many or no size at all.

d_gene	j_gene	abundance	v_gene	CDR3aa	CDR3nt
TRBD1	TRBJ2-5	.	TRBV20-1	CSAKGQVQETQYF	TGCAGTGCAAAGGGACAGGTGCAAGAGACCCAGTACTTC
.	TRBJ2-5	.	TRBV20-1	CSARGDLQETQYF	TGCAGTGCTAGAGGGGACTTACAAGAGACCCAGTACTTC
.	TRBJ2-3	.	TRBV5-6	CASSLRPRGRTDTQYF	TGTGCCAGCAGCTTGCGCCCACGGGGGCGCACAGATACGCAGTATTTT
TRBD2	TRBJ2-7	.	TRBV13	CASSLSGAGFYEQYF	TGTGCCAGCAGCTTAAGCGGGGCGGGATTTTACGAGCAGTACTTC
TRBD1	TRBJ1-1	.	TRBV20-1	CSARNRGETGTEAFF	TGCAGTGCTAGGAACAGGGGGGAGACTGGCACTGAAGCTTTCTTT
TRBD2	TRBJ2-7	.	TRBV12-3/TRBV12-4	CASSSGGREQYF	TGTGCCAGCAGCAGCGGGGGAAGAGAGCAGTACTTC
.	TRBJ2-3	.	TRBV30	CACSWTDKEIDTQYF	TGTGCCTGCTCCTGGACAGACAAGGAGATAGATACGCAGTATTTT
TRBD1	TRBJ1-1	.	TRBV6-5	CASESTGRGTEAFF	TGTGCCAGCGAATCGACAGGGAGAGGCACTGAAGCTTTCTTT
.	TRBJ1-1	.	TRBV29-1	CSVEWPSEAFF	TGCAGCGTTGAATGGCCATCTGAAGCTTTCTTT
.	TRBJ2-7	.	TRBV7-9	CASTPGGPVDEQYF	TGTGCCAGCACCCCTGGGGGGCCGGTGGACGAGCAGTACTTC
.	TRBJ1-2	.	TRBV27	CASKMAGGSYGYTF	TGTGCCAGCAAGATGGCGGGGGGCAGCTATGGCTACACCTTC
TRBD1	TRBJ2-5	.	TRBV9	CASTGGGQIQETQYF	TGTGCCAGCACGGGTGGGGGACAGATCCAAGAGACCCAGTACTTC
.	TRBJ2-2	few	TRBV30	CAFNTGELFF	TGTGCCTTTAACACCGGGGAGCTGTTTTTT
.	TRBJ2-7	.	TRBV5-6	CASTAWASYEQYF	TGTGCCAGCACCGCTTGGGCCTCCTACGAGCAGTACTTC
.	TRBJ2-4	once	TRBV6-5	CASSYNPGPISNKNIQYF	TGTGCCAGCAGTTACAATCCAGGACCCATATCCAACAAAAACATTCAGTACTTC
TRBD1	TRBJ1-1	once	TRBV4-1	CASSQKQGTNTEAFF	TGCGCCAGCAGCCAAAAACAGGGGACGAACACTGAAGCTTTCTTT
TRBD1	TRBJ2-3	.	TRBV29-1	CSVTGQRTDTQYF	TGCAGCGTTACGGGACAGCGCACAGATACGCAGTATTTT